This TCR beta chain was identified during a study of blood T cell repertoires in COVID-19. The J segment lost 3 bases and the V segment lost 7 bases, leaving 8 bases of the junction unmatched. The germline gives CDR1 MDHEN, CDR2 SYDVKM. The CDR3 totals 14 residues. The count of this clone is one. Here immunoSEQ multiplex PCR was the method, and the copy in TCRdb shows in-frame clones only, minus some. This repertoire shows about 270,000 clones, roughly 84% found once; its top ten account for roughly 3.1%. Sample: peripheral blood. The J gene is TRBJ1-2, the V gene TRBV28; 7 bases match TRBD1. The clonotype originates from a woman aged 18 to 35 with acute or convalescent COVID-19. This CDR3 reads CASKTGNFYYGYTF. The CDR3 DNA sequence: TGTGCCAGCAAGACAGGGAACTTCTACTATGGCTACACCTTC.